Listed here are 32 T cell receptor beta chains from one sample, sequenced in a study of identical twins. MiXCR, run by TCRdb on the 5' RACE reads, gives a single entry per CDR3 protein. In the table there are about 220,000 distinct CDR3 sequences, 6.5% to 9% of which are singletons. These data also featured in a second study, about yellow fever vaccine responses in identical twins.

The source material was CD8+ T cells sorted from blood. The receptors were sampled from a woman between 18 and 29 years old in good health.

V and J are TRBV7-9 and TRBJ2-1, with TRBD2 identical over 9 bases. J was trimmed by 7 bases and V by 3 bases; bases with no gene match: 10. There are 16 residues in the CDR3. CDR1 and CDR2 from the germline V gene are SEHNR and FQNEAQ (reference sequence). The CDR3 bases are TGTGCCAGCAGCTTGTGGGGCGGGAGGGCCCGAAATGAGCAGTTCTTC. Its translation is CASSLWGGRARNEQFF.

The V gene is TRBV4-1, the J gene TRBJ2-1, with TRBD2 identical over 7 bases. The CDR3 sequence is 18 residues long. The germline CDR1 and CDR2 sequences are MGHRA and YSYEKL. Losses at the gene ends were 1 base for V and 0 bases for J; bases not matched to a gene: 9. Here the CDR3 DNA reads TGCGCCAGCAGCCAAGGGGGTGGGGGGGATAGCTCCTACAATGAGCAGTTCTTC. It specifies CASSQGGGGDSSYNEQFF.

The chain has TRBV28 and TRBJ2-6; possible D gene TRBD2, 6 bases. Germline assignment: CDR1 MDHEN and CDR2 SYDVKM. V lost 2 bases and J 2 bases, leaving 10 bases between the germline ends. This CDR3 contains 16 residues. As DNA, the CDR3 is TGTGCCAGCAGTTTAATAACGGGAGCTGGGGCCAACGTCCTGACTTTC. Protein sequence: CASSLITGAGANVLTF.

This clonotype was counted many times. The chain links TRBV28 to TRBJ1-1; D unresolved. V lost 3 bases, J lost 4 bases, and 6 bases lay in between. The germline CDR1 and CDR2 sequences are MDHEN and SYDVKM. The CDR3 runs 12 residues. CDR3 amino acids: CASSFSSTEAFF. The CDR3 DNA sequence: TGTGCCAGCAGTTTTAGTTCCACTGAAGCTTTCTTT.

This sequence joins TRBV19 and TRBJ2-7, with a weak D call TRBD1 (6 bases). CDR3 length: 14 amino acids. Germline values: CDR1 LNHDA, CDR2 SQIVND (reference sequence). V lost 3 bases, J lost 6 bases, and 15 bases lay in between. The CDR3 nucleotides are TGTGCCAGTAGTATTGGGACACCACAGGTCGAGCAGTACTTC. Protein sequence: CASSIGTPQVEQYF.

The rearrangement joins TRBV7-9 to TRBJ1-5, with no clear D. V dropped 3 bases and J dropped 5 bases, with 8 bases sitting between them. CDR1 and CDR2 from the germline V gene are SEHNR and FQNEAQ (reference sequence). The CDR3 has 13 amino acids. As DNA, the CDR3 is TGTGCCAGCAGCTTGGTGGGAGATCAGCCCCAGCATTTT. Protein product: CASSLVGDQPQHF. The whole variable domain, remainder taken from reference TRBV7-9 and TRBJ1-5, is DTGVSQNPRHKITKRGQNVTFRCDPISEHNRLYWYRQTLGQGPEFLTYFQNEAQLEKSRLLSDRFSAERPKGSFSTLEIQRTEQGDSAMYLCASSLVGDQPQHFGDGTRLSIL.

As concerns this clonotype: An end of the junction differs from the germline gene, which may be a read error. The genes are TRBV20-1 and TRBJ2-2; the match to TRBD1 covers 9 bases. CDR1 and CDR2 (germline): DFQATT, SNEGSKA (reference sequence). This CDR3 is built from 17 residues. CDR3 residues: CCARSGGDRAFTGELFF. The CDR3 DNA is TGCTGTGCTAGAAGTGGTGGGGACAGGGCGTTTACCGGGGAGCTGTTTTTT.

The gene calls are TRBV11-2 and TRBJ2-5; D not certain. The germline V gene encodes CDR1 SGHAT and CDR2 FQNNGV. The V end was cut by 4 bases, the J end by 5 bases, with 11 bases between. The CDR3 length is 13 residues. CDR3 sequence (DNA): TGTGCCAGCAGCTCACTGGGGTGGGAGACCCAGTACTTC. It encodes CASSSLGWETQYF. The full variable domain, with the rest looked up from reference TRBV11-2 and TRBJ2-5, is EAGVAQSPRYKIIEKRQSVAFWCNPISGHATLYWYQQILGQGPKLLIQFQNNGVVDDSQLPKDRFSAERLKGVDSTLKIQPAKLEDSAVYLCASSSLGWETQYFGPGTRLLVL.

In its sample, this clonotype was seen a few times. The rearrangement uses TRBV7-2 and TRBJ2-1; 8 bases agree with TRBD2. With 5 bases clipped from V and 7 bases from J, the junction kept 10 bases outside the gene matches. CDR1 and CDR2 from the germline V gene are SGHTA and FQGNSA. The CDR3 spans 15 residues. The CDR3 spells CASSPPGLVGNEQFF. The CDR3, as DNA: TGTGCCAGCAGCCCGCCGGGACTAGTGGGGAATGAGCAGTTCTTC.

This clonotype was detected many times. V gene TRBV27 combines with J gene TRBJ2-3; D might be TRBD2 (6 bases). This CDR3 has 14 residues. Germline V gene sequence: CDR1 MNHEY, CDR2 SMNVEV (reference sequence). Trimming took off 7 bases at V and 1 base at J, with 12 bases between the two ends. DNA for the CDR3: TGTGCCAGCAACCCCGGGACTCGCACAGATACGCAGTATTTT. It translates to CASNPGTRTDTQYF.

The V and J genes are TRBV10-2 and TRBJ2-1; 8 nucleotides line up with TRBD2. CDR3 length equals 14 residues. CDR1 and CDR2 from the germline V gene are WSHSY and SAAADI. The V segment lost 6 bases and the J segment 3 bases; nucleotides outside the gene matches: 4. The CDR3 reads CASSGSGVYNEQFF. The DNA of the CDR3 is TGCGCCAGCAGCGGTAGCGGGGTCTACAATGAGCAGTTCTTC.

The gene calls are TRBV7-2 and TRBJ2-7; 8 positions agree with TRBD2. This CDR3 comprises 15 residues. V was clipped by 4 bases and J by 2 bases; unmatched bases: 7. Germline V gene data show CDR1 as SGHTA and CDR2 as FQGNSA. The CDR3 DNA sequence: TGTGCCAGCAGCTCGGTAACGGGAGGGGCCTACGAGCAGTACTTC. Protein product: CASSSVTGGAYEQYF.

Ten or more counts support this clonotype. Here the CDR3 DNA reads TGTGCCAGCAGCGTAGTCGCGGGAGATTACGAGCAGTACTTC. Its translation is CASSVVAGDYEQYF. The genes are TRBV9 and TRBJ2-7; 7 bases are shared with TRBD2. V lost 0 bases to trimming and J lost 4 bases; unmatched junction nucleotides: 4. Germline loops: CDR1 SGDLS, CDR2 YYNGEE. The CDR3 is 14 residues long.

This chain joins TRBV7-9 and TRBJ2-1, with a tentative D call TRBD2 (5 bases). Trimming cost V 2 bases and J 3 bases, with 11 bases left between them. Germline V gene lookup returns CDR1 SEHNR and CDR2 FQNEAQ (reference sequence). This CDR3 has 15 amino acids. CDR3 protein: CASSLIRGGYNEQFF. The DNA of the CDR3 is TGTGCCAGCAGCTTAATACGGGGTGGCTACAATGAGCAGTTCTTC.

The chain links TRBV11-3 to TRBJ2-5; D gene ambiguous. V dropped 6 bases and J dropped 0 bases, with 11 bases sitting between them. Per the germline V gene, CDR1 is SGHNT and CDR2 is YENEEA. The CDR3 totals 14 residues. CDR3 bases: TGTGCCAGCAGTTCCATTTTGTACCAAGAGACCCAGTACTTC. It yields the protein CASSSILYQETQYF.

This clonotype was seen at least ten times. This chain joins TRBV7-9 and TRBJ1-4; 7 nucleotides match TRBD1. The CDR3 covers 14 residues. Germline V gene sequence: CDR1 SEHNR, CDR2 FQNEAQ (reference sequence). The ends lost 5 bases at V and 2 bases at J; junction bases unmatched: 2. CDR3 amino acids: CASSLGQTNEKLFF. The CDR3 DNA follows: TGTGCCAGCAGCCTGGGACAGACTAATGAAAAACTGTTTTTT.

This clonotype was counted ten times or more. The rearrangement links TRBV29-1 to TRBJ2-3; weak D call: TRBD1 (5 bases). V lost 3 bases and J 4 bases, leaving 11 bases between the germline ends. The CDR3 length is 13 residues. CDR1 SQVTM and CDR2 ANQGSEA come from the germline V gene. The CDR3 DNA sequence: TGCAGCGTTGACCAGGGCCGGGCAGATACGCAGTATTTT. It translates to CSVDQGRADTQYF.

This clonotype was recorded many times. CDR3 sequence (DNA): TGTGCCACCAGCAGCGATACCACTGAAGCTTTCTTT. This codes for CATSSDTTEAFF. The chain carries TRBV15 and TRBJ1-1; D is unclear. With 3 bases removed from V and 4 bases from J, the gap between germline ends came to 6 bases. The germline CDR1 and CDR2 sequences are LNHNV and YYDKDF (reference sequence). The CDR3 loop spans 12 amino acids.

The CDR3 region is CASSLRTGGETDTQYF. The CDR3 DNA reads TGCGCCAGCAGCCTGCGGACAGGTGGAGAGACAGATACGCAGTATTTT. The chain carries TRBV4-1 and TRBJ2-3; 7 bases are a match to TRBD1. The CDR3 is 16 residues long. Germline CDR1 and CDR2: MGHRA and YSYEKL. The V segment lost 4 bases and the J segment 3 bases; nucleotides outside the gene matches: 10.

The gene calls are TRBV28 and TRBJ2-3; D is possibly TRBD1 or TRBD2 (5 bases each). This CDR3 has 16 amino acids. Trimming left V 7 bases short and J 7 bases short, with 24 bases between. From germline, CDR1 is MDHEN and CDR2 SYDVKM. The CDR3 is CASTPLDSLEGNTQYF. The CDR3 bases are TGTGCCAGCACCCCCCTCGACTCCCTCGAGGGGAATACGCAGTATTTT.

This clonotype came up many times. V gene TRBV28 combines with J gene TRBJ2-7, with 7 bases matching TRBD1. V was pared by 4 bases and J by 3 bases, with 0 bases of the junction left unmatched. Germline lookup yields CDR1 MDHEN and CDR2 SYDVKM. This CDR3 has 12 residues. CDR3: CASSYRGYEQYF. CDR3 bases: TGTGCCAGCAGTTACAGGGGCTACGAGCAGTACTTC. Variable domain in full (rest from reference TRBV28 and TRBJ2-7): DVKVTQSSRYLVKRTGEKVFLECVQDMDHENMFWYRQDPGLGLRLIYFSYDVKMKEKGDIPEGYSVSREKKERFSLILESASTNQTSMYLCASSYRGYEQYFGPGTRLTVT.

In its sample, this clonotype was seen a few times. CDR3 sequence: CASSEASRMNTEAFF. In DNA, the CDR3 is TGTGCCAGCAGTGAAGCATCTCGGATGAACACTGAAGCTTTCTTT. This chain joins TRBV2 and TRBJ1-1; no firm D call. Germline V CDR1 and CDR2: SNHLY, FYNNEI. The CDR3 consists of 15 residues. V dropped 0 bases and J dropped 0 bases, with 8 bases sitting between them.

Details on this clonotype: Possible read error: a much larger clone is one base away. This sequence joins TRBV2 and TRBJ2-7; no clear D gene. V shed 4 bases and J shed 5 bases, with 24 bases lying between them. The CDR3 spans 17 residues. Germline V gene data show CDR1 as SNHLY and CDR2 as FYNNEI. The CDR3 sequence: CASSAVWPYYLWDEQYF. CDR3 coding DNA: TGTGCCAGCAGTGCGGTTTGGCCCTATTACCTCTGGGACGAGCAGTACTTC.

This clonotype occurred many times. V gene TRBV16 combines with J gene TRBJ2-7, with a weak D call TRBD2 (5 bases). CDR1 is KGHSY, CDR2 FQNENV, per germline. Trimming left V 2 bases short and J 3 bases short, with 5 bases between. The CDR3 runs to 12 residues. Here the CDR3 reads CASSQGSYEQYV. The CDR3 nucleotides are TGTGCCAGCAGCCAAGGGAGCTACGAGCAGTACGTC.

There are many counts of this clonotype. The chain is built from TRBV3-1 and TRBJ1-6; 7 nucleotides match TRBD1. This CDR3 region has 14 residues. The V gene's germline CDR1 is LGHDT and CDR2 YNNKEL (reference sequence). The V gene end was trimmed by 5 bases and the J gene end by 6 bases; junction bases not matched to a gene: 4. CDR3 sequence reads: CASSMGQSNSPLHF. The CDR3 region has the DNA TGTGCCAGCAGCATGGGACAGAGTAATTCACCCCTCCACTTT. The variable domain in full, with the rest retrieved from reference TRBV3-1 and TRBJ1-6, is DTAVSQTPKYLVTQMGNDKSIKCEQNLGHDTMYWYKQDSKKFLKIMFSYNNKELIINETVPNRFSPKSPDKAHLNLHINSLELGDSAVYFCASSMGQSNSPLHFGNGTRLTVT.

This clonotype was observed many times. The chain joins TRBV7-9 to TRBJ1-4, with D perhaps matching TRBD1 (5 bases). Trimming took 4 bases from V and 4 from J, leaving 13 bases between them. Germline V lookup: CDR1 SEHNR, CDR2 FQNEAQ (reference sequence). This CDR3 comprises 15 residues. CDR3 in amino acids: CASSSSGTINEKLFF. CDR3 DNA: TGTGCCAGCAGCTCCTCCGGGACGATTAATGAAAAACTGTTTTTT.

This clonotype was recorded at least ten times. CDR3 in amino acids: CASSVPGLAPGELFF. Here the CDR3 DNA reads TGTGCCAGCAGCGTGCCGGGGCTGGCACCCGGGGAGCTGTTTTTT. The chain employs TRBV12-3 or TRBV12-4 and TRBJ2-2; D may match TRBD1 or TRBD2 (5 bases each). The CDR3 covers 15 residues. The V end was cut by 6 bases, the J end by 6 bases, with 17 bases between.

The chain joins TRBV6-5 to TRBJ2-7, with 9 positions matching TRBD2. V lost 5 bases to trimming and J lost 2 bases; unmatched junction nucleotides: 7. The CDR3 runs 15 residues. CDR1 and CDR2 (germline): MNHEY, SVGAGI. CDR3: CASSPKTSGTYEQYF. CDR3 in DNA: TGTGCCAGCAGTCCCAAGACTAGCGGAACCTACGAGCAGTACTTC.

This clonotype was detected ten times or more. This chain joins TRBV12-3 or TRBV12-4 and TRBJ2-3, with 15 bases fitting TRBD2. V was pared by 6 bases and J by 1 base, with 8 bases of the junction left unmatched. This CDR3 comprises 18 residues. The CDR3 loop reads CASRSGTSGRSGTDTQYF. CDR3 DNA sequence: TGTGCCAGCAGATCCGGGACTAGCGGGAGGTCTGGCACAGATACGCAGTATTTT.

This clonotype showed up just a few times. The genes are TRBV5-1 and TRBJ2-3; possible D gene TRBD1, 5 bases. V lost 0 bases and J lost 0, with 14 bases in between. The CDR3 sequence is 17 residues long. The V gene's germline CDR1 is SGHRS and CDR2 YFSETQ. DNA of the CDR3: TGCGCCAGCAGCTTGGAGCCGACAGACTCTAGCACAGATACGCAGTATTTT. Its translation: CASSLEPTDSSTDTQYF.

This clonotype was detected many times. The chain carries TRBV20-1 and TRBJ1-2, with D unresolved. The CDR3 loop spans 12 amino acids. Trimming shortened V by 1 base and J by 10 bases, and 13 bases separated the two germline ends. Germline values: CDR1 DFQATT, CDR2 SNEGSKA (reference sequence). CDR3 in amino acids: CSARVGELVYTF. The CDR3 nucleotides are TGCAGTGCTAGAGTTGGGGAGCTCGTCTACACCTTC.

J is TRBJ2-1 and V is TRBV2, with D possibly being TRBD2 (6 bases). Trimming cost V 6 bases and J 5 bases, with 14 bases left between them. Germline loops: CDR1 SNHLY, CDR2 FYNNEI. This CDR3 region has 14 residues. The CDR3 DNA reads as TGTGCCAGCAGGGGGGACTTTCGCGACAATGAGCAGTTCTTC. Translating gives CASRGDFRDNEQFF.